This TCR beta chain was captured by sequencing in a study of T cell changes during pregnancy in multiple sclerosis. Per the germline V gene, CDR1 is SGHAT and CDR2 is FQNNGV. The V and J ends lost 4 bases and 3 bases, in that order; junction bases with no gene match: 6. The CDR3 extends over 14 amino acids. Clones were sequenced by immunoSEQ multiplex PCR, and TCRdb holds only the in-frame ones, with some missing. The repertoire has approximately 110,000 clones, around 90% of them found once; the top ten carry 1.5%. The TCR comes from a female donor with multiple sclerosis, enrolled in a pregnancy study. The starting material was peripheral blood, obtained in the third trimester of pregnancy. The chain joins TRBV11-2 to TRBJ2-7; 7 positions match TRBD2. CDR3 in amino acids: CASSSGGEGYEQYF. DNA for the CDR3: TGTGCCAGCAGCTCCGGTGGGGAGGGCTACGAGCAGTACTTC.